This TCR beta chain derives from a study of beta chain features in type 1 diabetes. Overall study findings and caveats: Significant though moderate, a shortening of TCRB CDR3s appeared in all four CD4+ subsets of Type 1 diabetes patients.

Reverse transcribing all isolated RNA meant expressed TCRB transcripts were sequenced. Libraries were prepared by immunoSEQ multiplex PCR; TCRdb keeps only in-frame clonotypes and omits some of them. The sample lists roughly 150,000 clones, less than 10% occurring once. Per the germline V gene, CDR1 is MNHNY and CDR2 is SVGAGI (reference sequence). Trimming took off 6 bases at V and 0 bases at J, with 8 bases between the two ends. This CDR3 spans 13 amino acids. The sample holds many counts of this clone. Its antigen is currently unknown. It was via CD45RO/CCR7/CD25/CD127/CD95/CD27 that CD4+ naive, central memory, regulatory and stem cell-like memory cells were sorted.

This chain links TRBV6-6 with TRBJ1-1, with D hard to call. Specimen: central memory CD4+ T cells from blood. The TCR comes from a man aged 18 to 29 with type 1 diabetes. CDR3 coding DNA: TGTGCCAGCAGAAGACAAGTGAACACTGAAGCTTTCTTT. Translation gives CASRRQVNTEAFF.